Given below is one TCR beta chain in context. This record comes from a study of control samples from healthy donors and cancer patients. Sequencing used immunoSEQ multiplex PCR; TCRdb keeps in-frame clones, though not all of them. Among fewer than 45,000 clones listed, approximately 90% were seen once. The CDR3 length is 15 residues. V lost 5 bases, J lost 5 bases, and 8 bases stayed unmatched. Germline assignment: CDR1 SGHTA and CDR2 FQGNSA. The origin of this receptor is a middle-aged woman with head and neck cancer. The chain combines TRBV7-2 with TRBJ2-7, with 11 bases identical to TRBD2. The sequencing sample was made of PBMCs. In DNA form, the CDR3 reads TGTGCCAGCAGCCCTACTAGCGGGAGTATTAACGAGCAGTACTTC. Its translation is CASSPTSGSINEQYF.